Presented here are 11 T cell receptor beta chains from one specimen sequenced in a study of metastatic and nonmetastatic thyroid tumors. TCRdb re-analyzed the PCR reads through MiXCR. The top ten hold 43% of the sample, which has some 30,000 clones, approximately 8% seen once. Among the patients, none had received any treatment before thyroid surgery. Sample: blood. Receptors were obtained from a female donor with papillary thyroid cancer or a benign thyroid nodule (not recorded which). Some clones in this sample may be carry-over from other donors' samples.

This clone was seen repeatedly, ten times or more. This rearrangement joins TRBV4-1 to TRBJ2-2; D is unresolved. V gave up 0 bases and J gave up 7 bases, with 12 bases separating them. The CDR3 is 15 residues long. CDR1 and CDR2 (germline): MGHRA, YSYEKL. CDR3 sequence: CASSQDLGRRGELFF. The CDR3 nucleotides read TGCGCCAGCAGCCAAGATCTGGGTAGACGCGGGGAGCTGTTTTTT.

This clone was found many times. The chain has TRBV20-1 and TRBJ2-7; no clear D. Trimming took off 3 bases at V and 3 bases at J, with 9 bases between the two ends. Germline V gives CDR1 DFQATT, CDR2 SNEGSKA (reference sequence). CDR3 length equals 12 residues. The CDR3 region is CSASGINYEQYF. The CDR3 DNA is TGCAGTGCTAGCGGTATAAACTACGAGCAGTACTTC.

This clone was seen ten or more times. The J gene is TRBJ2-7, the V gene TRBV3-1, with 7 bases aligning to TRBD1. The CDR3 sequence is 13 residues long. Germline V gene data show CDR1 as LGHDT and CDR2 as YNNKEL (reference sequence). The V and J ends lost 3 bases and 4 bases, in that order; junction bases with no gene match: 3. CDR3 DNA sequence: TGTGCCAGCAGCCAGGGCAGGGGGTACGAGCAGTACTTC. It encodes CASSQGRGYEQYF.

This clone was seen at least ten times. The genes are TRBV5-1 and TRBJ2-5; 8 bases are a match to TRBD1. Looked up from germline, CDR1 is SGHRS and CDR2 is YFSETQ. This CDR3 spans 17 amino acids. The J segment lost 2 bases and the V segment lost 3 bases, leaving 12 bases of the junction unmatched. CDR3 sequence: CASSYRLTGAPQETQYF. The CDR3, as DNA: TGCGCCAGCAGCTACCGACTGACAGGGGCCCCTCAAGAGACCCAGTACTTC.

This clone was found many times. The rearrangement uses TRBV12-3 or TRBV12-4 and TRBJ1-4, with a possible D match to TRBD1 (6 bases). The V end lost 3 bases, the J end lost 7 bases, and 9 bases lay between the germline ends. The CDR3 length is 13 residues. The CDR3 loop is CASSFGGREKLFF. For the CDR3, the DNA is TGTGCCAGCAGTTTTGGGGGGCGTGAAAAACTGTTTTTT.

This clone was found many times. V gene TRBV6-5 combines with J gene TRBJ2-3, with 7 bases lining up with TRBD2. The V gene's germline CDR1 is MNHEY and CDR2 SVGAGI. J lost 2 bases, V lost 0 bases, and 2 bases had no gene match. The CDR3 consists of 15 residues. The CDR3 sequence: CASSYSRESTDTQYF. DNA for the CDR3: TGTGCCAGCAGTTACTCGCGGGAGTCCACAGATACGCAGTATTTT.

This clone has ten or more counts. The chain joins TRBV20-1 to TRBJ2-7; D is perhaps TRBD1 or TRBD2 (6 bases each). V was pared by 5 bases and J by 3 bases, with 14 bases between. CDR1 and CDR2 (germline): DFQATT, SNEGSKA (reference sequence). The CDR3 is 13 amino acids. The CDR3 is CSALWGAHYEQYF. The CDR3 nucleotides are TGCAGTGCTCTTTGGGGGGCCCACTACGAGCAGTACTTC.

This clone was detected many times. This rearrangement joins TRBV7-2 to TRBJ1-1; no firm D call. Trimming pared 5 bases from V and 0 bases from J, leaving 10 bases between. The V gene's germline CDR1 is SGHTA and CDR2 FQGNSA. The CDR3 sequence is 14 residues long. CDR3 protein: CASSVHRLNTEAFF. The CDR3 region has the DNA TGTGCCAGCAGCGTTCACCGATTGAACACTGAAGCTTTCTTT.

Ten or more counts support this clone. V usage is TRBV5-1 and J usage is TRBJ2-7, with D maybe TRBD2 (6 bases). Looked up from germline, CDR1 is SGHRS and CDR2 is YFSETQ. This CDR3 region has 14 residues. Trimming removed 5 bases at V and 3 bases at J, with 15 bases between. CDR3 DNA sequence: TGCGCCAGCAGGGGAGGCCTCAGTATCTACGAGCAGTACTTC. Its translation: CASRGGLSIYEQYF. Full variable domain (rest looked up from reference TRBV5-1 and TRBJ2-7): KAGVTQTPRYLIKTRGQQVTLSCSPISGHRSVSWYQQTPGQGLQFLFEYFSETQRNKGNFPGRFSGRQFSNSRSEMNVSTLELGDSALYLCASRGGLSIYEQYFGPGTRLTVT.

This clone was detected ten times or more. This chain joins TRBV6-1 and TRBJ1-2; D might be TRBD1 (5 bases). Germline CDR1 and CDR2: MNHNS and SASEGT. This CDR3 has 13 amino acids. With 5 bases removed from V and 2 bases from J, the gap between germline ends came to 9 bases. The CDR3 DNA follows: TGTGCCAGCAGTACACAGGTCAACTATGGCTACACCTTC. This translates into CASSTQVNYGYTF.

The rearrangement joins TRBV11-3 to TRBJ2-2, with D possibly matching TRBD2 (6 bases). This CDR3 comprises 13 residues. V was clipped by 3 bases and J by 6 bases, with 8 bases between them. The V gene's germline CDR1 is SGHNT and CDR2 YENEEA. The chain's CDR3 is CASSLEGPGELFF. The CDR3 nucleotides read TGTGCCAGCAGCTTGGAGGGACCCGGGGAGCTGTTTTTT.